This T cell receptor (beta chain) was captured in a study of response to subunit inactivated influenza vaccine. This clonotype was detected a few times. The CDR3 loop spans 15 amino acids. V dropped 6 bases and J dropped 0 bases, with 12 bases sitting between them. Germline assignment: CDR1 SGHVS and CDR2 FNYEAQ. One entry per CDR3 protein, called by TCRdb with MiXCR from the RT-PCR reads. The sample consists of 650,000 to 800,000 distinct CDR3 sequences, roughly 13% of them appearing once. The input for sequencing was PBMCs from blood, taken 14 to 15 days before vaccination. This clonotype was sampled from a man aged 45 to 65 who received an inactivated influenza vaccine. This chain uses TRBV7-6 with TRBJ1-3; D is possibly TRBD1 (6 bases). Written as DNA, the CDR3 is TGTGCCAGCAGTTCATACAGGGTCTCTGGAAACACCATATATTTT. It specifies CASSSYRVSGNTIYF. Combining the CDR3 with reference TRBV7-6 and TRBJ1-3 gives the whole variable domain GAGVSQSPRYKVTKRGQDVALRCDPISGHVSLYWYRQALGQGPEFLTYFNYEAQQDKSGLPNDRFSAERPEGSISTLTIQRTEQRDSAMYRCASSSYRVSGNTIYFGEGSWLTVV.